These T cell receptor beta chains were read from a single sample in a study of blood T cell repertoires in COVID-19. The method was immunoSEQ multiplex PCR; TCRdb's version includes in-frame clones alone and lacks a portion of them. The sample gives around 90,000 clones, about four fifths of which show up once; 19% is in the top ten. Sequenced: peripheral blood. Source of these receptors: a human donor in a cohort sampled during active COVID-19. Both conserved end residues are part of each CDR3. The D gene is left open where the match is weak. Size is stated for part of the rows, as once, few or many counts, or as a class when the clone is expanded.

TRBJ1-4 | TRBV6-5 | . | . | CASRRGTLAEKLFF | TGTGCCAGCCGAAGGGGGACCCTTGCTGAAAAACTGTTTTTT
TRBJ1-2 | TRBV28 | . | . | CASSAGVEIYGYTF | TGTGCCAGCAGCGCGGGGGTAGAGATCTATGGCTACACCTTC
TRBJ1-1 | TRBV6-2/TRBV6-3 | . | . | CASSYLHGGNTEAFF | TGTGCCAGCAGTTACCTACACGGGGGGAACACTGAAGCTTTCTTT
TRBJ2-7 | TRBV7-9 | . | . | CASSLRGQGDEQYF | TGTGCCAGCAGCTTAAGAGGCCAGGGCGACGAGCAGTACTTC
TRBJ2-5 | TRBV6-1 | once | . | CASSEGRETQYF | TGTGCCAGCAGTGAAGGTCGAGAGACCCAGTACTTC
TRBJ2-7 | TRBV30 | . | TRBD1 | CAWTDRGYEQYF | TGTGCCTGGACAGACAGGGGCTACGAGCAGTACTTC
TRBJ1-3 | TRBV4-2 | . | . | CASSHGQGEVTIYF | TGTGCCAGCAGCCACGGGCAGGGTGAGGTCACCATATATTTT
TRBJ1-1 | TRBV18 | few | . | CASSPGANTEAFF | TGTGCCAGCTCACCAGGGGCGAACACTGAAGCTTTCTTT
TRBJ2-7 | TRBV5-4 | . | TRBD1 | CASSLGAGTGLEQYF | TGTGCCAGCAGCTTGGGGGCGGGGACAGGGTTGGAGCAGTACTTC
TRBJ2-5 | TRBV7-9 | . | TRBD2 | CASSLGGSREGETQYF | TGTGCCAGCAGCTTAGGAGGGTCGCGGGAGGGAGAGACCCAGTACTTC
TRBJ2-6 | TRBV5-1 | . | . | CASSLQGLSSGANVLTF | TGCGCCAGCAGCTTGCAGGGGCTTAGCTCTGGGGCCAACGTCCTGACTTTC
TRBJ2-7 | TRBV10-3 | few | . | CAIRDSDTYEQYF | TGTGCCATCAGGGACAGCGATACCTACGAGCAGTACTTC
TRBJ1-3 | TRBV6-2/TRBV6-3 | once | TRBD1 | CASSWATGSGNTIYF | TGTGCCAGCAGTTGGGCGACAGGGTCTGGAAACACCATATATTTT
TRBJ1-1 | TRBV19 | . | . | CASSIGQETEAFF | TGTGCCAGTAGTATAGGACAGGAGACTGAAGCTTTCTTT
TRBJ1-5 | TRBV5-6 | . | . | CASSQWVGRTNQPQHF | TGTGCCAGCAGCCAATGGGTAGGGAGGACAAATCAGCCCCAGCATTTT
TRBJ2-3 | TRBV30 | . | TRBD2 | CAWSVPRGRGRDTQYF | TGTGCCTGGAGTGTACCACGCGGGAGGGGGAGAGATACGCAGTATTTT
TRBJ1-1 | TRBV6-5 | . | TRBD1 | CASNRGAGGNTEAFF | TGTGCCAGCAACCGAGGGGCAGGGGGTAACACTGAAGCTTTCTTT
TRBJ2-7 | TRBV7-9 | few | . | CASSFRGSSSYEQYF | TGTGCCAGCAGCTTCCGCGGATCTAGCTCCTACGAGCAGTACTTC
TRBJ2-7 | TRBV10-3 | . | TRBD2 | CATRGEGPGEQYF | TGTGCCACCCGGGGGGAGGGCCCTGGCGAGCAGTACTTC
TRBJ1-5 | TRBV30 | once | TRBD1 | CAWSDRDRGLLNQPQHF | TGTGCCTGGAGTGACCGGGACAGGGGGCTTTTGAATCAGCCCCAGCATTTT
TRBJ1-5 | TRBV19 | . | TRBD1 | CASSTRDRAQPQHF | TGTGCCAGTAGTACCCGGGACAGGGCTCAGCCCCAGCATTTT
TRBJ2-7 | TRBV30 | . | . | CAWARGPTEQYF | TGTGCCTGGGCGAGAGGGCCCACCGAGCAGTACTTC
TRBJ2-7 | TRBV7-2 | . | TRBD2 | CASSSPGRTRNEQYF | TGTGCCAGCAGCTCCCCTGGGAGGACTAGAAACGAGCAGTACTTC
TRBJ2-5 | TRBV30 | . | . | CAWTTAVQETQYF | TGTGCCTGGACTACAGCGGTCCAAGAGACCCAGTACTTC
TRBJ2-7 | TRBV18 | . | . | CASSPPSGYEQYF | TGTGCCAGCTCACCACCTTCGGGCTACGAGCAGTACTTC
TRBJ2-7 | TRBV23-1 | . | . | CASSQSVVTAGYEQYF | TGCGCCAGCAGTCAATCGGTGGTGACTGCGGGGTACGAGCAGTACTTC
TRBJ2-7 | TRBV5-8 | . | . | CASSLIRRGYEQYF | TGTGCCAGCAGCTTGATTCGGAGAGGGTACGAGCAGTACTTC
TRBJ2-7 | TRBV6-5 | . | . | CASSRTAFIYEQYF | TGTGCCAGCAGTCGGACAGCCTTTATCTACGAGCAGTACTTC
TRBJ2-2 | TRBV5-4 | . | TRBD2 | CASSLLPGLAGEAGELFF | TGTGCCAGCAGCTTACTCCCGGGACTAGCGGGTGAGGCCGGGGAGCTGTTTTTT
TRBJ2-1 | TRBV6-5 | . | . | CASRISSSSYNEQFF | TGTGCCAGCAGGATTAGCTCCAGCTCCTACAATGAGCAGTTCTTC
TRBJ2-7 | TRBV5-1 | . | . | CASSLGREEGEQYF | TGCGCCAGCAGCTTGGGCAGGGAGGAAGGGGAGCAGTACTTC
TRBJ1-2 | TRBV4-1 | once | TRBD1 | CASSQGPLTGKRNGYTF | TGCGCCAGCAGCCAAGGCCCCTTGACAGGGAAGAGGAATGGCTACACCTTC
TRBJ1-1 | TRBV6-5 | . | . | CASTDSGRSEAFF | TGTGCCAGCACTGACTCAGGGAGATCTGAAGCTTTCTTT
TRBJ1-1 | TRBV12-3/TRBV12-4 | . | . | CASSSRQDTEAFF | TGTGCCAGCAGTTCTCGACAGGACACTGAAGCTTTCTTT
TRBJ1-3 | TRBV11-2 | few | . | CASSLFKLNTIYF | TGTGCCAGCAGCTTATTTAAACTAAACACCATATATTTT
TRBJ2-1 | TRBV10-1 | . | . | CASSENWGQNEQFF | TGCGCCAGCAGTGAGAACTGGGGGCAAAATGAGCAGTTCTTC
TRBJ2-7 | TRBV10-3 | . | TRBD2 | CAISEWGTGGGEQYF | TGTGCCATCAGTGAATGGGGGACGGGAGGGGGCGAGCAGTACTTC
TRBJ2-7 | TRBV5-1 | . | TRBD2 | CASSGTSGNTYEQYF | TGCGCCAGCAGCGGGACTAGCGGGAACACCTACGAGCAGTACTTC